The 3 T cell receptor beta chains below all came from one sample that was sequenced in a study of blood T cell repertoires in COVID-19. The protocol was immunoSEQ multiplex PCR, while the TCRdb copy is restricted to in-frame clones and leaves out a portion. The sample contains 200,000 to 250,000 clones, approximately 82% of which appear only once. Specimen: peripheral blood. Source of these receptors: a woman aged 18-29 years with acute or convalescent COVID-19.

This clone was found once. The chain is built from TRBV30 and TRBJ1-3; D unresolved. V gave up 0 bases and J gave up 2 bases, with 5 bases separating them. The CDR3 is 13 residues long. Looked up from germline, CDR1 is GTSNPN and CDR2 is SVGIG (reference sequence). The CDR3 sequence: CAWSVLAGNTIYF. The CDR3 DNA follows: TGTGCCTGGAGTGTACTCGCTGGAAACACCATATATTTT.

The chain links TRBV2 to TRBJ2-7; 9 bases agree with TRBD2. Germline CDR1 is SNHLY and CDR2 is FYNNEI. This CDR3 has 15 amino acids. J gave up 3 bases and V 7 bases, and 10 bases lay outside the gene matches. The DNA for the CDR3 is TGTGCCAGCACCCTCGACTCGACTAGCGGCTACGAGCAGTACTTC. Translated: CASTLDSTSGYEQYF. Full variable domain (rest looked up from reference TRBV2 and TRBJ2-7): EPEVTQTPSHQVTQMGQEVILRCVPISNHLYFYWYRQILGQKVEFLVSFYNNEISEKSEIFDDQFSVERPDGSNFTLKIRSTKLEDSAMYFCASTLDSTSGYEQYFGPGTRLTVT.

The CDR3 DNA follows: TGTGCCAGCAGCTTAGGGCCCGGGAGGGTACCAGATACGCAGTATTTT. It yields the protein CASSLGPGRVPDTQYF. The chain has TRBV11-2 and TRBJ2-3; 8 positions match TRBD2. The length of the CDR3 is 16 residues. Germline assignment: CDR1 SGHAT and CDR2 FQNNGV. V lost 1 base, J lost 4 bases, and 7 bases stayed unmatched. Full variable domain (missing parts from reference TRBV11-2 and TRBJ2-3): EAGVAQSPRYKIIEKRQSVAFWCNPISGHATLYWYQQILGQGPKLLIQFQNNGVVDDSQLPKDRFSAERLKGVDSTLKIQPAKLEDSAVYLCASSLGPGRVPDTQYFGPGTRLTVL.